The clone carrying this T cell receptor (beta chain) has at least ten counts. The V end lost 2 bases, the J end lost 2 bases, and 4 bases lay between the germline ends. Germline loops: CDR1 SNHLY, CDR2 FYNNEI. CDR3 size: 13 residues. This specimen belongs to a study of human T cells and chemical hapten exposure. The library tagged individual cDNA molecules with unique molecular identifiers. Source study methods: Across samples, TCR counts had a median of around 100,000 and ranged from about 23,224 to 700,000. TCRdb reprocessed the RACE reads via MiXCR and lists one record per CDR3 protein. The V and J calls come from TCRdb's annotation, not from the publication. Of some 120,000 distinct CDR3 sequences listed, around 8.3% are singletons. Described time point: healthy volunteer bleed at 2 weeks. Whole blood, unfractionated, served as the material for total RNA extraction.

The sample was whole blood. The clonotype originates from a male donor in good health. Some clones in this sample may be carry-over from other donors' samples. The chain uses TRBV2 and TRBJ1-5; D uncertain. The CDR3 nucleotides are TGTGCCAGCAGTGAACTGGGCAATCAGCCCCAGCATTTT. This gives the protein CASSELGNQPQHF. Full variable domain (remainder filled in from reference TRBV2 and TRBJ1-5): EPEVTQTPSHQVTQMGQEVILRCVPISNHLYFYWYRQILGQKVEFLVSFYNNEISEKSEIFDDQFSVERPDGSNFTLKIRSTKLEDSAMYFCASSELGNQPQHFGDGTRLSIL.